This T cell receptor beta chain derives from a study of blood T cell repertoires in COVID-19. Study information: Collection of acute and convalescent COVID-19 samples took place in the United States, Italy and Spain.

Germline assignment: CDR1 SGHVS and CDR2 FQNEAQ. With 2 bases clipped from V and 7 bases from J, the junction kept 14 bases outside the gene matches. The CDR3 consists of 17 residues. In the original workflow: Reference gene primers were amplified, and this amplification served to estimate nucleated cell counts. Repertoires were generated with immunoSEQ multiplex PCR, while TCRdb's copy carries only in-frame clones and drops some. That table is the source of V, J and clone size, and D and trimming were worked out from the DNA. The sample records 150,000 to 200,000 clones, approximately 95% being singletons. This clone was counted a single time.

The chain combines TRBV7-8 with TRBJ1-2, with TRBD1 matching over 9 bases. Sample: peripheral blood. The sequence came from a woman in her forties or fifties with acute or convalescent COVID-19. The DNA of the CDR3 is TGTGCCAGCAGCTTACGAACTCCGGGACAGGGAATGGGTGGCTACACCTTC. Residues: CASSLRTPGQGMGGYTF.